This T cell receptor beta chain was identified in a study of T cells in Graves' hyperthyroidism and ophthalmopathy. This clonotype was seen at least ten times. The TCR beta CDR3 regions underwent amplification using RNA transcripts as the source. HTBI primers were employed in a first-round RT-PCR of the TCR CDR3. TCRdb itself ran the multiplex PCR reads through MiXCR, one entry per CDR3 protein. The repertoire holds around 610,000 distinct CDR3 sequences, with around 15% as singletons. Diagnosis rested on symptoms, serum thyroxine and TRAb, thyroid ultrasound, and orbital computed tomography. Fresh peripheral blood, around 10 ml, yielded the PBMCs. CDR1 is MDHEN, CDR2 SYDVKM, per germline. V dropped 5 bases and J dropped 1; count of bases not matched to a gene: 11. The CDR3 loop spans 17 amino acids.

Sequenced input: blood. This chain connects TRBV28 to TRBJ2-7; 10 bases are a match to TRBD2. The TCR comes from a woman in her thirties or forties with Graves' ophthalmopathy. Here the CDR3 reads CASSPGTSVVGSYEQYF. The CDR3 DNA sequence: TGTGCCAGCAGTCCGGGGACTAGCGTGGTTGGGTCCTACGAGCAGTACTTC.